This T cell receptor (beta chain) was profiled in a study of blood T cell repertoires in COVID-19. Study overall: T cells, B-cell-depleted T cells, or PBMCs supplied cDNA or gDNA.

Methods used by the authors: Estimated nucleated cell counts came from reference gene primer amplification. The assay was immunoSEQ multiplex PCR, and TCRdb's table has in-frame clones only and misses some. V and J calls and clone size are copied from that table; D and trimming were computed from the DNA. The sample has 95,000 to 100,000 clones; around 92% are singletons. Germline CDR1 LNHDA, CDR2 SQIVND (reference sequence). V lost 3 bases, J lost 4 bases, and 19 bases lay in between. This CDR3 is built from 17 residues. This receptor was identified in a man aged 50 to 59 with active COVID-19. Specimen: peripheral blood. The chain carries TRBV19 and TRBJ1-5; D may be TRBD1 (6 bases). The CDR3 loop is CASSIGGGGISNQPQHF. CDR3 DNA sequence: TGTGCCAGTAGTATCGGGGGAGGGGGGATTTCTAATCAGCCCCAGCATTTT.